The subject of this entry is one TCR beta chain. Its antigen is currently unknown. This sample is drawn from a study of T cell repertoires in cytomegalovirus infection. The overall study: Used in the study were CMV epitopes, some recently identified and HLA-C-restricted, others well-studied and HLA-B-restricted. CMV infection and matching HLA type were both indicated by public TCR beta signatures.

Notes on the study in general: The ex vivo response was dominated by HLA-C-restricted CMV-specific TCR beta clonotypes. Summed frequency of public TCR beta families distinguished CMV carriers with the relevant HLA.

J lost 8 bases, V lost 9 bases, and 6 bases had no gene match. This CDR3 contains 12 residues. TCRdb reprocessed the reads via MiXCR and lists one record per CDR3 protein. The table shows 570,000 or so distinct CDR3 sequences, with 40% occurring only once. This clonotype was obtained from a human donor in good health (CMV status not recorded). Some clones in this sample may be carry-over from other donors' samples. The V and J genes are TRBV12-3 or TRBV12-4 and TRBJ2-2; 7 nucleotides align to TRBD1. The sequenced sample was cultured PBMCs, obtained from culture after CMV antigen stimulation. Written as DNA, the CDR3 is TGTGCCAGTCAGGGGGAGTCGGGGGAGCTGTTTTTT. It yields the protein CASQGESGELFF.